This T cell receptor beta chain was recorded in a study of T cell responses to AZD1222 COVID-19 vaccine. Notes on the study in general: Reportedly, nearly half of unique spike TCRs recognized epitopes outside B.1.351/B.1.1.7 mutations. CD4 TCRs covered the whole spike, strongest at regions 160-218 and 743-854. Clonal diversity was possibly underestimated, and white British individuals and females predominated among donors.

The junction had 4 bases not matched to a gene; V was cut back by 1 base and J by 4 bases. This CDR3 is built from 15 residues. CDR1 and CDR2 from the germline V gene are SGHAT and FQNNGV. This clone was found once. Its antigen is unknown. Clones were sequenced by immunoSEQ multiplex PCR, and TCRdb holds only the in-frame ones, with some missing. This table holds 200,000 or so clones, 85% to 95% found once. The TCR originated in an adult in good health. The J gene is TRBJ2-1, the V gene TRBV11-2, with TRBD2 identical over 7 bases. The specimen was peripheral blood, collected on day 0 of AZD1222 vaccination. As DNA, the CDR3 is TGTGCCAGCAGCTTAGGGGCTAGCGGTTACAATGAGCAGTTCTTC. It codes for CASSLGASGYNEQFF.